This record concerns one T cell receptor beta chain sequence. In the same sample, other DNA sequences code for this CDR3. As handled by the study authors: Estimation of nucleated cell counts was performed using reference gene primer amplification. Repertoires were generated with immunoSEQ multiplex PCR, while TCRdb's copy carries only in-frame clones and drops some. The DNA gave D and trimming, while V, J and clone size come from that table. In the table there are some 200,000 clones, about 90% of which are singletons. The data are from a study of blood T cell repertoires in COVID-19. The V and J ends lost 4 bases and 0 bases, in that order; junction bases with no gene match: 7. This CDR3 region has 16 residues. Germline assignment: CDR1 MDHEN and CDR2 SYDVKM.

Source material: peripheral blood. V gene TRBV28 combines with J gene TRBJ2-7; 9 nucleotides agree with TRBD1. The sequence derives from a man aged 25 to 40 with acute or convalescent COVID-19. The CDR3 DNA sequence: TGTGCCAGCAGTTCACCCCCGGGACAGGGCTCCTACGAGCAGTACTTC. This gives the protein CASSSPPGQGSYEQYF.